The next 23 T cell receptor beta chains were all read from a single sample in a study of long-term antiretroviral therapy in people with HIV. Researchers ran immunoSEQ v3.0 at survey level. Produced via immunoSEQ multiplex PCR; TCRdb's table is partial and in-frame only. Of 28,000 or so clones in the sample, over 90% were seen once. The source material was unsorted PBMCs, sampled 6.2 years after starting antiretroviral therapy. The origin of the receptors is a man in his forties with HIV.

V is TRBV7-2 and J is TRBJ2-2; 9 bases agree with TRBD2. CDR3 length: 15 amino acids. Germline lookup yields CDR1 SGHTA and CDR2 FQGNSA. V trimming: 1 base; J trimming: 7 bases; junction bases outside the gene matches: 4. The CDR3 bases are TGTGCCAGCAGCTTAGTAGCGGGAGCCGGCGGGGAGCTGTTTTTT. Residues: CASSLVAGAGGELFF.

The genes are TRBV11-2 and TRBJ2-6; D is ambiguous. CDR3 size: 17 residues. V lost 5 bases to trimming and J lost 5 bases, with 19 bases between them. Germline CDR1 reads SGHAT; CDR2 reads FQNNGV. CDR3 region: CASSGFMQQSRANVLTF. The DNA for the CDR3 is TGTGCCAGCAGCGGTTTCATGCAACAAAGTCGGGCCAACGTCCTGACTTTC.

The rearrangement joins TRBV27 to TRBJ2-3; TRBD2 matches at 10 bases. V was clipped by 8 bases and J by 14 bases; unmatched bases: 13. This CDR3 has 13 residues. Germline lookup yields CDR1 MNHEY and CDR2 SMNVEV (reference sequence). CDR3 loop: CASDRIAGGSLYF. The CDR3 bases are TGTGCCAGCGATCGGATAGCGGGAGGCTCCCTGTATTTT.

The chain combines TRBV30 with TRBJ2-3; no definite D call. Trimming removed 0 bases from V and 5 bases from J, with 3 bases in between. Germline loops: CDR1 GTSNPN, CDR2 SVGIG (reference sequence). The CDR3 sequence is 11 residues long. The DNA of the CDR3 is TGTGCCTGGAGTGTCGTAGATACGCAGTATTTT. This sequence encodes CAWSVVDTQYF.

The chain couples TRBV19 to TRBJ1-2; the D is unclear. The CDR3 is 11 residues long. The germline V and J ends were trimmed by 10 bases and 12 bases, with 18 bases remaining between them. The germline gives CDR1 LNHDA, CDR2 SQIVND (reference sequence). CDR3 nucleotide sequence: TGTGCCACCCCACCCCGTCATAATCACACCTTC. As protein: CATPPRHNHTF.

This chain links TRBV19 with TRBJ1-5, with 7 bases lining up with TRBD1. V was clipped by 6 bases and J by 0 bases; unmatched bases: 5. The V gene's germline CDR1 is LNHDA and CDR2 SQIVND (reference sequence). The CDR3 runs 15 residues. CDR3 DNA: TGTGCCAGTAGGAGACAGGGAAATAGCAATCAGCCCCAGCATTTT. It encodes CASRRQGNSNQPQHF. The full variable domain, with the rest looked up from reference TRBV19 and TRBJ1-5, is DGGITQSPKYLFRKEGQNVTLSCEQNLNHDAMYWYRQDPGQGLRLIYYSQIVNDFQKGDIAEGYSVSREKKESFPLTVTSAQKNPTAFYLCASRRQGNSNQPQHFGDGTRLSIL.

The gene calls are TRBV18 and TRBJ1-1, with D unclear. Trimming took 1 base from V and 0 from J, leaving 9 bases between them. The CDR3 spans 15 residues. Germline V lookup: CDR1 KGHSH, CDR2 LQKENI. CDR3 protein: CASSPRKEMNTEAFF. In DNA, the CDR3 is TGTGCCAGCTCACCACGGAAGGAAATGAACACTGAAGCTTTCTTT.

The chain recombines TRBV5-4 with TRBJ2-1; D is uncertain. The CDR3 covers 13 residues. Germline CDR1 reads SGHNT; CDR2 reads YYREEE (reference sequence). V shed 0 bases and J shed 8 bases, with 9 bases lying between them. CDR3 nucleotide sequence: TGTGCCAGCAGCTTGGCCCAGGCCCATGAGCAGTTCTTC. Its protein is CASSLAQAHEQFF.

The CDR3 DNA follows: TGTGCCAGTGAAAATGGGGGGCGCATGAATGAGCAGTTCTTC. This codes for CASENGGRMNEQFF. The genes are TRBV19 and TRBJ2-1, with D perhaps being TRBD1 or TRBD2 (6 bases each). Germline V gives CDR1 LNHDA, CDR2 SQIVND (reference sequence). V lost 8 bases to trimming and J lost 7 bases, with 18 bases between them. The CDR3 contains 14 residues.

The CDR3 loop reads CASSRAGGFDNEQFF. Written as DNA, the CDR3 is TGTGCCAGCAGTAGAGCGGGAGGGTTTGACAATGAGCAGTTCTTC. This rearrangement joins TRBV6-5 to TRBJ2-1; 10 nucleotides match TRBD2. Trimming removed 5 bases from V and 5 bases from J; junction bases left unmatched: 6. The germline V gene has CDR1 MNHEY and CDR2 SVGAGI. The CDR3 spans 15 residues.

This clone was counted once. The same CDR3 is also encoded by other DNA sequences in this sample. The rearrangement uses TRBV11-2 and TRBJ2-5; TRBD2 matches at 7 bases. Germline V gene sequence: CDR1 SGHAT, CDR2 FQNNGV. Trimming took 5 bases from V and 5 from J; bases not matched to a gene: 5. The CDR3 is 13 residues long. The CDR3 here is CASSLIGGETQYF. CDR3 in DNA: TGTGCCAGCAGCCTAATCGGGGGGGAGACCCAGTACTTC.

The genes are TRBV6-1 and TRBJ2-7; 14 positions match TRBD2. In germline, CDR1 is MNHNS, CDR2 SASEGT. This CDR3 is built from 12 residues. After removal of 8 bases from V and 6 bases from J, the junction contained 0 bases not matched to a gene. CDR3 sequence reads: CASGLAGGEQYF. As DNA, the CDR3 is TGTGCCAGCGGACTAGCGGGAGGCGAGCAGTACTTC.

This chain connects TRBV19 to TRBJ2-1; the match to TRBD2 covers 7 bases. J was trimmed by 5 bases and V by 6 bases; bases with no gene match: 7. This CDR3 is 14 amino acids long. CDR1 and CDR2 (germline): LNHDA, SQIVND (reference sequence). In nucleotides, the CDR3 is TGTGCCAGTAGAACCCAGCGGGGACACAATGAGCAGTTCTTC. It translates to CASRTQRGHNEQFF.

The genes are TRBV10-1 and TRBJ2-1, with D perhaps TRBD1 (6 bases). The CDR3 is 15 residues long. V lost 8 bases to trimming and J lost 2 bases, with 16 bases between them. The germline gives CDR1 WNHNN, CDR2 SYGVQD (reference sequence). Written as DNA, the CDR3 is TGCGCCAGCTCAAGACAGGTCGGGACCTACAATGAGCAGTTCTTC. Translated, it gives CASSRQVGTYNEQFF.

The chain is built from TRBV10-3 and TRBJ1-3; no definite D call. Trimming shortened V by 5 bases and J by 0 bases, and 14 bases separated the two germline ends. In germline, CDR1 is ENHRY, CDR2 SYGVKD. This CDR3 is 16 amino acids long. CDR3 in amino acids: CAISTRVPSSGNTIYF. In DNA form, the CDR3 reads TGTGCCATCAGTACTAGAGTTCCGAGCTCTGGAAACACCATATATTTT.

J is TRBJ2-7 and V is TRBV6-5, with 7 bases fitting TRBD1. The CDR3 is 12 amino acids. The J segment lost 4 bases and the V segment lost 6 bases, leaving 3 bases of the junction unmatched. Germline V lookup: CDR1 MNHEY, CDR2 SVGAGI. The CDR3 nucleotides read TGTGCCAGCAGCCCACAGGGGTACGAGCAGTACTTC. Translating it yields CASSPQGYEQYF.

The V call is TRBV19, the J call TRBJ1-2; D gene uncertain. V was clipped by 5 bases and J by 7 bases, with 20 bases between them. Germline CDR1 is LNHDA and CDR2 is SQIVND (reference sequence). This CDR3 comprises 15 residues. CDR3 DNA: TGTGCCAGTAGTGATTCTCATTCTTTCCCAAGTGGCTACACCTTC. It translates to CASSDSHSFPSGYTF.

The chain is built from TRBV6-1 and TRBJ1-1, with D perhaps matching TRBD1 (5 bases). CDR3 length equals 15 residues. From germline, CDR1 is MNHNS and CDR2 SASEGT. The V gene lost 6 bases and the J gene lost 1 base, with 15 bases spanning the gap. The CDR3 nucleotides are TGTGCCAGCAGGACCAGACAGCGAGGGAACACTGAAGCTTTCTTT. It specifies CASRTRQRGNTEAFF.

The chain links TRBV28 to TRBJ2-6; D not resolved. The CDR3 sequence is 13 residues long. CDR1 is MDHEN, CDR2 SYDVKM, per germline. Trimming took off 4 bases at V and 1 base at J, with 2 bases between the two ends. In DNA form, the CDR3 reads TGTGCCAGCAGTTCGTCTGGGGCCAACGTCCTGACTTTC. Encoded protein: CASSSSGANVLTF.

The chain has TRBV19 and TRBJ1-5; TRBD1 might be the D (5 bases). V was trimmed by 8 bases and J by 2 bases, leaving 7 bases between them. The CDR3 is 12 residues long. In germline, CDR1 is LNHDA, CDR2 SQIVND (reference sequence). The CDR3 sequence: CASQGGNQPQHF. The DNA of the CDR3 is TGTGCCAGTCAGGGTGGCAATCAGCCCCAGCATTTT.

The V gene is TRBV2, the J gene TRBJ2-3, with a weak D call TRBD1 (5 bases). The length of the CDR3 is 14 residues. The V gene's germline CDR1 is SNHLY and CDR2 FYNNEI. The ends were cut back, 6 bases at V and 1 base at J, with 11 bases in the middle. CDR3 sequence: CASSPGLRTDTQYF. CDR3 nucleotide sequence: TGTGCCAGCAGCCCAGGGCTGCGCACAGATACGCAGTATTTT.

The chain is built from TRBV10-3 and TRBJ2-3; 7 bases align to TRBD2. The CDR3 contains 14 residues. The V segment lost 8 bases and the J segment 5 bases; nucleotides outside the gene matches: 10. Germline CDR1 is ENHRY and CDR2 is SYGVKD. DNA of the CDR3: TGTGCCATCTCCGGAGCGGGGTTGGGAGATACGCAGTATTTT. Its translation: CAISGAGLGDTQYF.

J is TRBJ2-7 and V is TRBV6-5; no firm D call. Germline V gene data show CDR1 as MNHEY and CDR2 as SVGAGI. This CDR3 comprises 13 residues. V was trimmed by 6 bases and J by 2 bases, leaving 11 bases between them. DNA of the CDR3: TGTGCCAGCAGGGGGTTCGAGACCTACGAGCAGTACTTC. Amino acid sequence: CASRGFETYEQYF.